Sequencing of this T cell receptor beta chain was carried out in a study of cytomegalovirus exposure and HLA in healthy donors. Study findings and constraints: Reports credit the classifier with highly specific, highly sensitive diagnosis of cytomegalovirus status. The listing of some 170 TCR beta chains classed them as cytomegalovirus-associated.

This CDR3 is built from 12 residues. Germline loops: CDR1 SNHLY, CDR2 FYNNEI. V was clipped by 7 bases and J by 3 bases, with 9 bases between them. The donors belonged to the approximately 130-subject validation cohort, separate from the roughly 650-subject first cohort. Produced via immunoSEQ multiplex PCR; TCRdb's table is partial and in-frame only. The sample lists tens of thousands of clones; 90% to 95% were seen once. As to this clone: What it binds is not known.

The TCR comes from a woman aged 18-29 years in good health and CMV-seronegative. The sample comprised PBMCs. The genes are TRBV2 and TRBJ1-1; D uncertain. CDR3 nucleotides: TGTGCCAGCAATCCGATAGACACTGAAGCTTTCTTT. Translation gives CASNPIDTEAFF.